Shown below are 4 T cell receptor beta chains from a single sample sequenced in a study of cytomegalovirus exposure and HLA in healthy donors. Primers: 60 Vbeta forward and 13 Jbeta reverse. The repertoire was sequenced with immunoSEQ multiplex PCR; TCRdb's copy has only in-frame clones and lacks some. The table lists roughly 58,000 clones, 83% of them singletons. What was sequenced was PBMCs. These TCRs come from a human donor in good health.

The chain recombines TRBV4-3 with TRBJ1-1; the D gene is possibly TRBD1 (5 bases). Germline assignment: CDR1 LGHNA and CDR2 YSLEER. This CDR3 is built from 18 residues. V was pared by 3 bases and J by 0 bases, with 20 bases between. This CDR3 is CASSQGLWGDSMNTEAFF. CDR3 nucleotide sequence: TGCGCCAGCAGCCAGGGACTTTGGGGCGATAGCATGAACACTGAAGCTTTCTTT.

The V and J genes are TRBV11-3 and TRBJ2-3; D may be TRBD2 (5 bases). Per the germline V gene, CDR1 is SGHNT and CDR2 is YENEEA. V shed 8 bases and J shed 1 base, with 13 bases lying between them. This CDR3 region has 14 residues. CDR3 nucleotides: TGTGCCAGCTCCCCGGGATCGCGCACAGATACGCAGTATTTT. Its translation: CASSPGSRTDTQYF.

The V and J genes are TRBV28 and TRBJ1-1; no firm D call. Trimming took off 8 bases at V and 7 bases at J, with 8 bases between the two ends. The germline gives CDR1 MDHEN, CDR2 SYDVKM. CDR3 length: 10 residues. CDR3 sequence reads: CASRRGEAFF. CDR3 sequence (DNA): TGTGCCAGCCGGCGAGGTGAAGCTTTCTTT.

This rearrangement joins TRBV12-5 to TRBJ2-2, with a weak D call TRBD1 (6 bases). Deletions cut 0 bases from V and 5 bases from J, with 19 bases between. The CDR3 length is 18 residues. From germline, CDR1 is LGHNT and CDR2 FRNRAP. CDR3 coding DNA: TGTGCTAGTGGTTTGGTACTGGACGGGCAGGGGTGGACCGGGGAGCTGTTTTTT. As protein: CASGLVLDGQGWTGELFF.